This TCR beta chain came from a study of Graves' ophthalmopathy and Graves' hyperthyroidism. General study points: Detection in blood was also observed for most expanded thyroid clonotypes above 0.001 frequency. Ophthalmopathy and stable hyperthyroidism were discriminated by a 13-signature model, with about 90% sensitivity and 81.08% specificity.

As regards this clonotype: As yet, its antigen is unknown.

Using RNA transcripts, the TCR beta CDR3 regions were amplified. RT-PCR in the first round used HTBI primers; a second-round multiplex PCR followed. TCRdb reanalysed the multiplex PCR reads using MiXCR and keeps one entry per CDR3 protein. Among fewer than 250,000 distinct CDR3 sequences listed, roughly 27% were seen once. CDR1 and CDR2 (germline): DFQATT, SNEGSKA (reference sequence). J gave up 3 bases and V 5 bases, and 6 bases lay outside the gene matches. This CDR3 region has 14 residues. Orbital computed tomography, thyroid ultrasound, TRAb, serum thyroxine and clinical symptoms formed the basis of diagnosis. The PBMCs originated from approximately 10 ml of fresh peripheral blood.

The gene calls are TRBV20-1 and TRBJ2-2; TRBD2 aligns across 7 bases. Specimen: peripheral blood. This clonotype was obtained from a man aged 45-65 years with Graves' ophthalmopathy. As DNA, the CDR3 is TGCAGTGCTCCTGGGGACTATTACACCGGGGAGCTGTTTTTT. Residues: CSAPGDYYTGELFF.